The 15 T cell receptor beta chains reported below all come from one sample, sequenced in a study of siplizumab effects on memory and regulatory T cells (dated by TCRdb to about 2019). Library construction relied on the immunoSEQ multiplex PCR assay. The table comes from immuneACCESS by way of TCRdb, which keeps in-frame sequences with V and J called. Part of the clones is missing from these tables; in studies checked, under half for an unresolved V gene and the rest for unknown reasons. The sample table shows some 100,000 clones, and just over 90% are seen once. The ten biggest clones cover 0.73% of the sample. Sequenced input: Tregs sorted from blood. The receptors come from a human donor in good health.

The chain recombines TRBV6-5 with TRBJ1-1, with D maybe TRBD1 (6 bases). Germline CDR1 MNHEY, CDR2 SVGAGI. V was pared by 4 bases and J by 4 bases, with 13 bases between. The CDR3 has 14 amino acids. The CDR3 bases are TGTGCCAGCAGTTTCGACAGGAGTAGCACTGAAGCTTTCTTT. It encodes CASSFDRSSTEAFF.

The CDR3 bases are TGTGCCAGCCTGAGGTGGGACACAGATACGCAGTATTTT. Amino acids: CASLRWDTDTQYF. This rearrangement joins TRBV28 to TRBJ2-3; D not certain. The CDR3 runs to 13 residues. V gave up 8 bases and J gave up 2 bases, with 11 bases separating them. Germline CDR1 and CDR2: MDHEN and SYDVKM.

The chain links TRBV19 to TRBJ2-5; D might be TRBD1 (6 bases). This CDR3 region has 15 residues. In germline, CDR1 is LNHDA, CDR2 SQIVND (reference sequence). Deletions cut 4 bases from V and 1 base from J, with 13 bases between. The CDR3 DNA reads TGTGCCAGTAGTAAGTGGGGGCCGGGCCAAGAGACCCAGTACTTC. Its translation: CASSKWGPGQETQYF.

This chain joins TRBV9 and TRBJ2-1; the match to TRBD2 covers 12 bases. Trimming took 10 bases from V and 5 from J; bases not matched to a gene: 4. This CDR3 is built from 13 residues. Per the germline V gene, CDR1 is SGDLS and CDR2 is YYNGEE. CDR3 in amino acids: CASGLAGDNEQFF. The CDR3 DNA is TGTGCCTCGGGACTAGCGGGCGACAATGAGCAGTTCTTC.

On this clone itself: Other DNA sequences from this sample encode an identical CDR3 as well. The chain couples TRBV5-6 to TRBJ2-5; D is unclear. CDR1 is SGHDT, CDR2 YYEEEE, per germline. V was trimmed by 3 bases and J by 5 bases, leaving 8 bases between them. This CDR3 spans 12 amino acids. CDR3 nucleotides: TGTGCCAGCAGCTGGGTCGGGGAGACCCAGTACTTC. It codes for CASSWVGETQYF. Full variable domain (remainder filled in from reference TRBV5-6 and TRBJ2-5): DAGVTQSPTHLIKTRGQQVTLRCSPKSGHDTVSWYQQALGQGPQFIFQYYEEEERQRGNFPDRFSGHQFPNYSSELNVNALLLGDSALYLCASSWVGETQYFGPGTRLLVL.

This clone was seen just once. The CDR3: CASSPEIRDTQYF. As DNA, the CDR3 is TGTGCCAGCTCACCAGAGATCAGAGATACGCAGTATTTT. The chain recombines TRBV18 with TRBJ2-3, with D unresolved. The CDR3 runs to 13 residues. Germline-derived CDR1 and CDR2 are KGHSH and LQKENI. V was trimmed by 2 bases and J by 5 bases, leaving 8 bases between them.

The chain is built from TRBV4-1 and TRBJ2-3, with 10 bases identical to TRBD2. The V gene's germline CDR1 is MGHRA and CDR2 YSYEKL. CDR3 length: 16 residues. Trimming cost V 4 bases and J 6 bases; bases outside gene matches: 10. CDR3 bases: TGCGCCAGCAGCCCCCCAGCTAGCGGGAGTAGGGATACGCAGTATTTT. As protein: CASSPPASGSRDTQYF.

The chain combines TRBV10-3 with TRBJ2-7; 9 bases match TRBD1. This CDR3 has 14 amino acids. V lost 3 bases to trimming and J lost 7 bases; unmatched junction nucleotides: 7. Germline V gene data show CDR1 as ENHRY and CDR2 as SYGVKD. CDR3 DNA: TGTGCCATCAGTGACCGGGACAGGGTACGTGAGCAGTACTTC. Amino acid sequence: CAISDRDRVREQYF.

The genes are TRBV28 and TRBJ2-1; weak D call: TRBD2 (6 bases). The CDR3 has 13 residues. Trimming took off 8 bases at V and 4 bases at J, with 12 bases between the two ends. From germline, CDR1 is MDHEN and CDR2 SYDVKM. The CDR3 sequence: CASSGLNYNEQFF. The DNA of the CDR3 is TGTGCCAGCTCGGGACTGAATTACAATGAGCAGTTCTTC.

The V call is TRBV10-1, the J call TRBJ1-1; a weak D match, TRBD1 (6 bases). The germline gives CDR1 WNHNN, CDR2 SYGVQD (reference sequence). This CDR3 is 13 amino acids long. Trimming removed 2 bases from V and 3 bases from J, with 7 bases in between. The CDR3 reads CASSENRDTEAFF. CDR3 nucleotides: TGCGCCAGCAGTGAGAACAGGGACACTGAAGCTTTCTTT.

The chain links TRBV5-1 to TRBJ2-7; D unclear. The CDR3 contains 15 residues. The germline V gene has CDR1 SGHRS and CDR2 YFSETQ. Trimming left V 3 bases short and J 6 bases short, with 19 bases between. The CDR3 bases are TGCGCCAGCAGCTCTCTCTCGAGCGCGGCGAGCGAGCAGTACTTC. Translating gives CASSSLSSAASEQYF.

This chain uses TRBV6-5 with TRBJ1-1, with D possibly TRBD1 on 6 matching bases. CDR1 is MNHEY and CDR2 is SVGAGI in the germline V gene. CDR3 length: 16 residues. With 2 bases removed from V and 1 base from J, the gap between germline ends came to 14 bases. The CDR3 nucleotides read TGTGCCAGCAGTTACAAAGGGGGTGTAGGGAACACTGAAGCTTTCTTT. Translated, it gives CASSYKGGVGNTEAFF.

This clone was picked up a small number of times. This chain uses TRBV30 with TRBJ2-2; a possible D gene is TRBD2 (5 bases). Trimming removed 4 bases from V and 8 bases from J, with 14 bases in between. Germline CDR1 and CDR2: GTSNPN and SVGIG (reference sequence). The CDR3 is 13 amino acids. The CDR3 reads CAWTRYGVGELFF. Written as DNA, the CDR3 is TGTGCCTGGACCCGATACGGGGTGGGGGAGCTGTTTTTT.

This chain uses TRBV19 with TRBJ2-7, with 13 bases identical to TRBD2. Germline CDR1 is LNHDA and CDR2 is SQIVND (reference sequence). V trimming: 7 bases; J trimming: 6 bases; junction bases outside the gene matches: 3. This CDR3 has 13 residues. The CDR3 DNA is TGTGCCAGTAAACTAGCGGGAGGGCCCGAGCAGTACTTC. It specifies CASKLAGGPEQYF.

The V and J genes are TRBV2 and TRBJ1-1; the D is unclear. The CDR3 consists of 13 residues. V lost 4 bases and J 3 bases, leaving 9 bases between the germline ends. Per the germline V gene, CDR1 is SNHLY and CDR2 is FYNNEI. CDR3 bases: TGTGCCAGCAGTGGCGGAGGTTACACTGAAGCTTTCTTT. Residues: CASSGGGYTEAFF.